The 32 T cell receptor beta chains given below trace back to one sample, sequenced in a study of lymphopenia after photon versus proton radiotherapy. TCRdb's copy holds only in-frame clones and misses some; the assay was immunoSEQ multiplex PCR. The sample lists 45,000 to 65,000 clones, more than 85% occurring once. Material: peripheral blood, obtained from a patient treated with photon-based radiotherapy. These receptors all come from a woman in her thirties or forties with cholangiocarcinoma.

This chain links TRBV6-1 with TRBJ2-3, with D perhaps TRBD1 (6 bases). CDR3 size: 16 residues. Germline V lookup: CDR1 MNHNS, CDR2 SASEGT. V was pared by 4 bases and J by 8 bases, with 22 bases between. Here the CDR3 reads CASSANQASGETTQYF. The CDR3 DNA reads as TGTGCCAGCAGTGCCAACCAAGCTTCAGGGGAGACTACGCAGTATTTT.

V gene TRBV19 combines with J gene TRBJ1-2; 7 bases are shared with TRBD1. The CDR3 consists of 15 residues. V lost 4 bases to trimming and J lost 3 bases; unmatched junction nucleotides: 8. Germline V lookup: CDR1 LNHDA, CDR2 SQIVND (reference sequence). The CDR3 loop reads CASSRVPGQDYGYTF. CDR3 DNA: TGTGCCAGTAGTAGAGTCCCCGGACAGGACTATGGCTACACCTTC.

V and J are TRBV5-1 and TRBJ2-1, with TRBD2 identical over 8 bases. CDR1 and CDR2 (germline): SGHRS, YFSETQ. This CDR3 contains 16 residues. Trimming cost V 0 bases and J 0 bases; bases outside gene matches: 2. The CDR3, as DNA: TGCGCCAGCAGCTTGGAGAGCGGGAGCTCCTACAATGAGCAGTTCTTC. Translated: CASSLESGSSYNEQFF.

This chain connects TRBV7-9 to TRBJ1-1; the D gene is possibly TRBD1 (5 bases). The V and J ends lost 1 base and 6 bases respectively, with 15 bases between them. The CDR3 runs to 15 residues. Looked up from germline, CDR1 is SEHNR and CDR2 is FQNEAQ (reference sequence). The CDR3 nucleotides are TGTGCCAGCAGCTTAGAGGGAGGGGCGCGGGCTGAAGCTTTCTTT. Its protein product is CASSLEGGARAEAFF.

The V gene is TRBV28, the J gene TRBJ2-7; 12 bases are a match to TRBD2. Germline assignment: CDR1 MDHEN and CDR2 SYDVKM. The CDR3 has 15 amino acids. Trimming at V came to 3 bases and at J to 3 bases, leaving 3 bases not matched to a gene. The CDR3 loop reads CASSFGTSGLYEQYF. CDR3 DNA: TGTGCCAGCAGTTTCGGGACTAGCGGGCTCTACGAGCAGTACTTC.

The CDR3: CASSLGASGSTDTQYF. The CDR3, as DNA: TGCGCCAGCAGCTTGGGCGCTAGCGGGAGCACAGATACGCAGTATTTT. The chain employs TRBV5-1 and TRBJ2-3; TRBD2 aligns across 8 bases. J was trimmed by 0 bases and V by 0 bases; bases with no gene match: 3. CDR1 and CDR2 (germline): SGHRS, YFSETQ. This CDR3 is built from 16 residues.

The chain carries TRBV29-1 and TRBJ2-1, with 7 bases identical to TRBD1. After removal of 5 bases from V and 8 bases from J, the junction contained 12 bases not matched to a gene. Germline CDR1 and CDR2: SQVTM and ANQGSEA. CDR3 length equals 14 residues. The CDR3 DNA follows: TGCAGCGTTTTGAAGGGGGCGGTAGGGGATGAGCAGTTCTTC. Its translation is CSVLKGAVGDEQFF.

V gene TRBV7-9 combines with J gene TRBJ1-1; D perhaps matches TRBD1 (6 bases). This CDR3 has 15 residues. The germline V and J ends were trimmed by 6 bases and 7 bases, with 21 bases remaining between them. Looked up from germline, CDR1 is SEHNR and CDR2 is FQNEAQ (reference sequence). CDR3 in amino acids: CASRPSRERGDEAFF. The CDR3 DNA is TGTGCCAGCAGACCCTCACGGGAGAGGGGGGATGAAGCTTTCTTT.

The chain uses TRBV5-1 and TRBJ1-2; D is uncertain. The CDR3 totals 17 residues. CDR1 and CDR2 from the germline V gene are SGHRS and YFSETQ. The V end was cut by 3 bases, the J end by 1 base, with 19 bases between. The CDR3 reads CASSSSSIRLSNYGYTF. In DNA, the CDR3 is TGCGCCAGCAGCTCCTCCTCCATCCGGCTGAGTAACTATGGCTACACCTTC.

V is TRBV5-5 and J is TRBJ2-7; a possible D gene is TRBD2 (5 bases). CDR1 and CDR2 from the germline V gene are SGHKS and YYEKEE (reference sequence). The V end lost 0 bases, the J end lost 4 bases, and 17 bases lay between the germline ends. This CDR3 region has 16 residues. The CDR3 protein is CASSLGFVGDLYEQYF. CDR3 DNA sequence: TGTGCCAGCAGCTTGGGATTTGTCGGGGATCTGTACGAGCAGTACTTC.

The rearrangement joins TRBV4-3 to TRBJ2-1, with TRBD2 matching 12 bases. The CDR3 is 17 amino acids. V gave up 4 bases and J gave up 9 bases; unmatched junction bases: 13. Germline V gene lookup returns CDR1 LGHNA and CDR2 YSLEER. This chain's CDR3 is CASSPTSGSSSGGEQFF. CDR3 sequence (DNA): TGCGCCAGCAGCCCGACTAGCGGGAGTTCAAGCGGCGGTGAGCAGTTCTTC.

CDR3 in DNA: TGTGCCAGCAGCGCTTTAGGACTAGCGGGAGGATGGCAGTATTTT. It encodes CASSALGLAGGWQYF. The chain recombines TRBV7-8 with TRBJ2-3, with TRBD2 matching 14 bases. V lost 5 bases and J lost 11; bases outside the gene matches: 9. The CDR3 has 15 residues. Germline V CDR1 and CDR2: SGHVS, FQNEAQ.

The CDR3: CASSPGQGNYGYTF. The CDR3 DNA reads TGTGCCAGCAGCCCGGGACAGGGAAACTATGGCTACACCTTC. The chain is built from TRBV7-8 and TRBJ1-2, with 9 positions matching TRBD1. V dropped 5 bases and J dropped 2; count of bases not matched to a gene: 3. The CDR3 is made up of 14 amino acids. The germline V gene has CDR1 SGHVS and CDR2 FQNEAQ. Full variable domain (outside the CDR3, taken from reference TRBV7-8 and TRBJ1-2): GAGVSQSPRYKVAKRGQDVALRCDPISGHVSLFWYQQALGQGPEFLTYFQNEAQLDKSGLPSDRFFAERPEGSVSTLKIQRTQQEDSAVYLCASSPGQGNYGYTFGSGTRLTVV.

This chain connects TRBV6-6 to TRBJ2-2; tentative D call: TRBD2 (6 bases). Germline V gives CDR1 MNHNY, CDR2 SVGAGI (reference sequence). V shed 6 bases and J shed 6 bases, with 14 bases lying between them. The CDR3 length is 14 residues. The CDR3 bases are TGTGCCAGCAGCCTCGGATGGGAGGCCGGGGAGCTGTTTTTT. This encodes CASSLGWEAGELFF.

The chain has TRBV4-2 and TRBJ1-2, with TRBD1 matching 9 bases. The CDR3 consists of 16 residues. V lost 0 bases, J lost 3 bases, and 5 bases stayed unmatched. CDR1 LGHNA and CDR2 YNFKEQ come from the germline V gene. The CDR3 loop reads CASSQDGWDRDYGYTF. The CDR3 DNA is TGTGCCAGCAGCCAAGATGGCTGGGACAGGGACTATGGCTACACCTTC.

This chain's CDR3 is CASSLDQASRGYTF. CDR3 in DNA: TGTGCCAGCAGCTTGGATCAGGCTTCGAGGGGCTACACCTTC. The chain recombines TRBV7-2 with TRBJ1-2; no definite D call. The CDR3 spans 14 residues. Trimming pared 3 bases from V and 8 bases from J, leaving 16 bases between. Per the germline V gene, CDR1 is SGHTA and CDR2 is FQGNSA. Full variable domain (rest looked up from reference TRBV7-2 and TRBJ1-2): GAGVSQSPSNKVTEKGKDVELRCDPISGHTALYWYRQSLGQGLEFLIYFQGNSAPDKSGLPSDRFSAERTGGSVSTLTIQRTQQEDSAVYLCASSLDQASRGYTFGSGTRLTVV.

V usage is TRBV2 and J usage is TRBJ2-7; 7 bases are shared with TRBD2. The CDR3 length is 13 residues. V lost 1 base to trimming and J lost 6 bases; unmatched junction nucleotides: 3. The germline gives CDR1 SNHLY, CDR2 FYNNEI. CDR3 amino acids: CASSEGLAGEQYF. In DNA form, the CDR3 reads TGTGCCAGCAGTGAAGGACTAGCCGGCGAGCAGTACTTC.

The V gene is TRBV27, the J gene TRBJ2-1; 9 positions match TRBD1. Trimming removed 4 bases from V and 6 bases from J; junction bases left unmatched: 7. The CDR3 covers 15 residues. Germline CDR1 and CDR2: MNHEY and SMNVEV (reference sequence). The CDR3 nucleotides are TGTGCCAGCAGTTCCGGACAGGGGATCCGCAATGAGCAGTTCTTC. Protein: CASSSGQGIRNEQFF.

The chain recombines TRBV7-2 with TRBJ2-5; TRBD1 might be the D (6 bases). The V and J ends lost 5 bases and 1 base respectively, with 8 bases between them. Germline CDR1 SGHTA, CDR2 FQGNSA. This CDR3 has 13 amino acids. For the CDR3, the DNA is TGTGCCAGCAGCCGAGGGGGCCAAGAGACCCAGTACTTC. It encodes CASSRGGQETQYF.

The gene calls are TRBV10-3 and TRBJ1-1, with 8 bases matching TRBD1. Germline values: CDR1 ENHRY, CDR2 SYGVKD. The length of the CDR3 is 16 residues. J lost 5 bases, V lost 0 bases, and 8 bases had no gene match. CDR3 amino acids: CAISESKGQAVTEAFF. The CDR3 nucleotides are TGTGCCATCAGTGAGTCTAAGGGACAGGCCGTAACTGAAGCTTTCTTT.

The rearrangement links TRBV30 to TRBJ1-1; D gene uncertain. Trimming removed 4 bases from V and 2 bases from J, with 14 bases in between. CDR1 is GTSNPN, CDR2 SVGIG, per germline (reference sequence). CDR3 length: 14 residues. Written as DNA, the CDR3 is TGTGCCTGGAACTCTGTCTATGCTAACACTGAAGCTTTCTTT. The encoded protein is CAWNSVYANTEAFF.

This chain connects TRBV15 to TRBJ1-2; D gene uncertain. Germline CDR1 is LNHNV and CDR2 is YYDKDF (reference sequence). The V end was cut by 0 bases, the J end by 2 bases, with 16 bases between. The length of the CDR3 is 17 residues. In DNA, the CDR3 is TGTGCCACCAGCAGAGATGAGTCGGGAGTCTTCAACTATGGCTACACCTTC. It codes for CATSRDESGVFNYGYTF.

The chain joins TRBV5-4 to TRBJ2-1; D not resolved. The CDR3 loop spans 12 amino acids. Germline V lookup: CDR1 SGHNT, CDR2 YYREEE (reference sequence). Trimming cost V 2 bases and J 4 bases, with 4 bases left between them. The CDR3 region has the DNA TGTGCCAGCAGCTTAGATTACAATGAGCAGTTCTTC. It codes for CASSLDYNEQFF.

The chain employs TRBV7-2 and TRBJ2-7, with 8 bases fitting TRBD1. Germline values: CDR1 SGHTA, CDR2 FQGNSA. The V segment lost 1 base and the J segment 4 bases; nucleotides outside the gene matches: 3. This CDR3 region has 14 residues. Here the CDR3 DNA reads TGTGCCAGCAGCTTAGGACAGGGGCGATACGAGCAGTACTTC. It is translated as CASSLGQGRYEQYF. The complete variable domain, with remaining parts taken from reference TRBV7-2 and TRBJ2-7, reads GAGVSQSPSNKVTEKGKDVELRCDPISGHTALYWYRQSLGQGLEFLIYFQGNSAPDKSGLPSDRFSAERTGGSVSTLTIQRTQQEDSAVYLCASSLGQGRYEQYFGPGTRLTVT.

The V call is TRBV2, the J call TRBJ1-2; 8 positions match TRBD1. The trim removed 9 bases at V and 3 bases at J, leaving 6 bases unmatched. CDR1 SNHLY and CDR2 FYNNEI come from the germline V gene. The CDR3 runs 13 residues. CDR3 in amino acids: CASSGGRDYGYTF. Written as DNA, the CDR3 is TGTGCCAGTTCAGGGGGCCGGGACTATGGCTACACCTTC.

This clone was counted a single time. V gene TRBV19 combines with J gene TRBJ1-5; D ambiguous. This CDR3 has 14 residues. Germline loops: CDR1 LNHDA, CDR2 SQIVND (reference sequence). V was shortened by 5 bases and J by 5 bases, with 13 bases between the two germline ends. The CDR3 coding sequence is TGTGCCAGTAGTCCAGAACTGTGGGATCAGCCCCAGCATTTT. It translates to CASSPELWDQPQHF.

The chain uses TRBV2 and TRBJ1-4; D possibly corresponds to TRBD1 (5 bases). Germline CDR1 SNHLY, CDR2 FYNNEI. CDR3 size: 14 residues. Trimming removed 7 bases from V and 0 bases from J, with 9 bases in between. The CDR3 DNA reads TGTGCCAGCAACCGGGGCTCAACTAATGAAAAACTGTTTTTT. Its protein is CASNRGSTNEKLFF.

The rearrangement uses TRBV9 and TRBJ2-7; 7 bases are a match to TRBD2. This CDR3 region has 16 residues. From germline, CDR1 is SGDLS and CDR2 YYNGEE. V was clipped by 0 bases and J by 2 bases; unmatched bases: 8. The CDR3 spells CASSVDPAGRTYEQYF. In DNA form, the CDR3 reads TGTGCCAGCAGCGTAGATCCAGCGGGGAGGACCTACGAGCAGTACTTC.

The V gene is TRBV7-8, the J gene TRBJ1-1; weak D call: TRBD1 (6 bases). The V gene's germline CDR1 is SGHVS and CDR2 FQNEAQ. This CDR3 spans 14 amino acids. Trimming cost V 5 bases and J 4 bases, with 14 bases left between them. CDR3: CASSAEQGRTEAFF. CDR3 nucleotides: TGTGCCAGCAGCGCAGAACAGGGTCGCACTGAAGCTTTCTTT.

V usage is TRBV29-1 and J usage is TRBJ2-1; 15 positions match TRBD2. This CDR3 contains 19 residues. J was trimmed by 1 base and V by 6 bases; bases with no gene match: 13. The germline CDR1 and CDR2 sequences are SQVTM and ANQGSEA. The CDR3 DNA follows: TGCAGCGTACCGCTCGGACTAGCGGGGGGGCGAGGGTCCTACAATGAGCAGTTCTTC. Translation gives CSVPLGLAGGRGSYNEQFF.

For this clone: The limits of the CDR3 on the DNA are not certain, so only TCRdb's listed CDR3 is given. This chain uses TRBV18 with TRBJ1-1; TRBD1 is the table's D call and was not checked against the DNA. With termini counted, the CDR3 has 15 amino acids. Germline assignment: CDR1 KGHSH and CDR2 LQKENI. CDR3 protein: CASSPTGQDTSAAFF.

J is TRBJ2-7 and V is TRBV2, with 11 bases matching TRBD2. Per germline, CDR1 SNHLY and CDR2 FYNNEI. The V gene end was trimmed by 6 bases and the J gene end by 3 bases; junction bases not matched to a gene: 7. The length of the CDR3 is 15 residues. Here the CDR3 reads CASRGGTSGRYEQYF. The CDR3 DNA is TGTGCCAGCAGAGGCGGGACTAGCGGTCGCTACGAGCAGTACTTC.